A selection of T cell receptor beta chains follows, all from one sample in a study of beta chain features in type 1 diabetes. The method was immunoSEQ multiplex PCR; TCRdb's version includes in-frame clones alone and lacks a portion of them. The sample lists about 340,000 clones, approximately 12% seen once, with roughly 0.015% in the top ten. The sequencing input was naive CD4+ T cells from blood. The origin of the receptors is a woman aged 18-29 years with type 1 diabetes. CDR3s include the opening cysteine and the closing phenylalanine or tryptophan. A D gene is named only where the DNA matches it firmly. Some rows mark clone size as missing; the rest say once, few, many or name a class of expanded clone.

clone_size	v_call	j_call	d_call	cdr3_aa	cdr3_nt
few	TRBV10-3	TRBJ2-1	-	CATLLEVAGTYNEQFF	TGTGCCACCTTGCTAGAGGTAGCCGGGACCTACAATGAGCAGTTCTTC
few	TRBV14	TRBJ1-2	-	CASSQDFRGRGYTF	TGTGCCAGCAGCCAAGATTTCAGGGGCCGCGGCTACACCTTC
-	TRBV7-9	TRBJ2-2	-	CASSLARQSNTGELFF	TGTGCCAGCAGCTTAGCGCGACAGTCGAACACCGGGGAGCTGTTTTTT
few	TRBV7-9	TRBJ2-2	-	CASSPRPLDTGELFF	TGTGCCAGCAGCCCGAGGCCACTGGACACCGGGGAGCTGTTTTTT
-	TRBV7-2	TRBJ1-3	TRBD1	CASSFPTGPGNTIYF	TGTGCCAGCAGCTTCCCGACAGGGCCTGGAAACACCATATATTTT
-	TRBV5-6	TRBJ1-4	TRBD1	CASSGPGQINEKLFF	TGTGCCAGCAGCGGGCCGGGACAGATAAATGAAAAACTGTTTTTT
few	TRBV5-1	TRBJ2-1	TRBD2	CASSNWVSGRGDNEQFF	TGCGCCAGCAGCAATTGGGTAAGCGGGAGGGGCGACAATGAGCAGTTCTTC
-	TRBV28	TRBJ1-2	-	CASSLIQVGGYTF	TGTGCCAGCAGTTTAATTCAGGTCGGCGGCTACACCTTC
few	TRBV28	TRBJ2-7	TRBD1	CASTLQGAGYEQYF	TGTGCCAGCACCCTACAGGGGGCGGGTTACGAGCAGTACTTC
few	TRBV5-1	TRBJ2-1	TRBD2	CASSLELAGRNEQFF	TGCGCCAGCAGCTTGGAACTAGCGGGACGGAATGAGCAGTTCTTC
few	TRBV25-1	TRBJ1-1	-	CASRGRLGGEAFF	TGTGCCAGCAGGGGACGGCTTGGAGGGGAAGCTTTCTTT
few	TRBV7-3	TRBJ2-1	-	CASSSFVAGEQFF	TGTGCCAGCAGCTCCTTCGTCGCGGGAGAGCAGTTCTTC
few	TRBV23-1	TRBJ2-3	TRBD2	CASTIKSSGRLDTQYF	TGCGCCAGCACTATCAAGTCTAGCGGGAGATTAGATACGCAGTATTTT
few	TRBV19	TRBJ2-2	-	CASSSPLGLGNTGELFF	TGTGCCAGTAGTTCCCCCTTGGGGCTAGGCAACACCGGGGAGCTGTTTTTT
-	TRBV25-1	TRBJ2-5	-	CASSELAGSITQETQYF	TGTGCCAGCAGTGAATTGGCAGGGTCCATCACTCAAGAGACCCAGTACTTC
-	TRBV7-9	TRBJ2-3	TRBD2	CASSIGLAGAPSTDTQYF	TGTGCCAGCAGCATCGGACTAGCGGGAGCCCCTAGCACAGATACGCAGTATTTT
-	TRBV7-2	TRBJ2-3	TRBD1	CASSSRGSTDTQYF	TGTGCCAGCAGCTCCAGGGGGAGCACAGATACGCAGTATTTT
-	TRBV6-5	TRBJ1-4	-	CASSYSSTVREKLFF	TGTGCCAGCAGTTACTCGAGTACAGTCCGGGAAAAACTGTTTTTT
-	TRBV19	TRBJ2-1	-	CASMTGVAGANEQFF	TGTGCCAGTATGACAGGGGTAGCGGGAGCAAATGAGCAGTTCTTC
few	TRBV5-1	TRBJ1-1	-	CASRSDPGGTEAFF	TGCGCCAGCAGATCAGACCCGGGGGGCACTGAAGCTTTCTTT
few	TRBV5-1	TRBJ1-1	-	CASSFGKEAFF	TGCGCCAGCAGCTTTGGCAAGGAAGCTTTCTTT
-	TRBV19	TRBJ1-1	-	CASSMGQGRSTEAFF	TGTGCCAGTAGTATGGGTCAGGGTCGGTCGACTGAAGCTTTCTTT
once	TRBV2	TRBJ2-1	-	CASKLDSYNEQFF	TGTGCCAGCAAACTTGACTCCTACAATGAGCAGTTCTTC
few	TRBV27	TRBJ1-2	TRBD1	CASSRQGHYGYTF	TGTGCCAGCAGTAGACAGGGCCACTATGGCTACACCTTC
many	TRBV15	TRBJ2-5	-	CATSRDLASPSRTQYF	TGTGCCACCAGCAGAGATCTCGCTAGCCCATCAAGGACCCAGTACTTC
-	TRBV4-3	TRBJ2-7	-	CASSTSYEQYF	TGCGCCAGCAGTACATCTTACGAGCAGTACTTC
few	TRBV20-1	TRBJ2-5	-	CSARSEETQYF	TGCAGTGCTCGCTCGGAAGAGACCCAGTACTTC
-	TRBV29-1	TRBJ1-1	-	CSAGLNTEAFF	TGCAGCGCCGGGTTGAACACTGAAGCTTTCTTT
-	TRBV30	TRBJ2-1	TRBD2	CAQTRGLAGVDEQFF	TGTGCCCAGACCAGGGGACTAGCGGGAGTCGATGAGCAGTTCTTC
-	TRBV5-4	TRBJ1-2	-	CASSLASRGNGYTF	TGTGCCAGCAGCTTGGCCAGTCGGGGGAACGGCTACACCTTC
-	TRBV28	TRBJ1-5	TRBD1	CASSRPGQSNQPQHF	TGTGCCAGCAGCCGTCCGGGACAGAGCAATCAGCCCCAGCATTTT
-	TRBV5-1	TRBJ1-1	-	CASSLVVGANTEAFF	TGCGCCAGCAGCTTGGTAGTGGGGGCGAACACTGAAGCTTTCTTT
-	TRBV6-6	TRBJ1-2	-	CASSYFRSNYGYTF	TGTGCCAGCAGTTACTTTAGGAGTAACTATGGCTACACCTTC
-	TRBV9	TRBJ1-4	-	CASSGTATNEKLFF	TGTGCCAGCAGCGGGACAGCTACTAATGAAAAACTGTTTTTT
-	TRBV7-2	TRBJ1-1	-	CASSLADWIEAFF	TGTGCCAGCAGCTTAGCGGACTGGATAGAAGCTTTCTTT
once	TRBV18	TRBJ1-1	-	CASSSRLAIEAFF	TGTGCCAGCTCCTCGAGGTTGGCCATTGAAGCTTTCTTT